This is a list of T cell receptor beta chains from one sample in a study of graft-versus-host responses after intestinal transplantation. No antigen has been identified for these receptors. This table comes from immunoSEQ multiplex PCR, and its TCRdb copy is limited to in-frame clones, with some not included. Counted here are about 94,000 clones, around 90% occurring once; the ten biggest clones make up approximately 0.5%. The material was unstimulated CD8+ T cells sorted from spleen or lymph node cells, obtained before intestinal transplant. The receptor set was obtained from a human donor who received an intestinal transplant. The CDR3 runs from the conserved cysteine through the conserved F or W. D genes are given only for firm matches. Clone size is not always given. Where it is, it says once, few, many or a class for expanded clones.

TRBD2	TRBV7-9	few	TRBJ2-7	TGTGCCAGCAGCGAAGTTAGCGGGGCGAGCTCCTACGAGCAGTACTTC	CASSEVSGASSYEQYF
TRBD2	TRBV7-6	once	TRBJ2-5	TGTGCCAGCAGCTTAGGGGGGGGACGCCAAGAGACCCAGTACTTC	CASSLGGGRQETQYF
TRBD1	TRBV18	NA	TRBJ2-1	TGTGCCAGCTCACCACGGGACAGGGGCAATGAGCAGTTCTTC	CASSPRDRGNEQFF
TRBD1	TRBV10-2	NA	TRBJ1-6	TGCGCCAGCAGTGAGAACAGGGGAGGTAATTCACCCCTCCACTTT	CASSENRGGNSPLHF
NA	TRBV6-1	NA	TRBJ1-2	TGTGCCAGCAGTGAGTCCTCCCCTCGTTATGGCTACACCTTC	CASSESSPRYGYTF
NA	TRBV2	NA	TRBJ2-7	TGTGCCAGCATGGGGGCGGCTAGAGCATACGAGCAGTACTTC	CASMGAARAYEQYF
NA	TRBV19	NA	TRBJ1-1	TGTGCCAGTAGTACGCCGGGGGGTGAAGCTTTCTTT	CASSTPGGEAFF
TRBD2	TRBV2	NA	TRBJ2-7	TGTGCCAGCGTAAGTCGGGAGGCTTTGTGGGAGCAGTACTTC	CASVSREALWEQYF
NA	TRBV5-5	NA	TRBJ2-7	TGTGCCAGCAGCTTCGGGGACTTTTTCCTCTACGAGCAGTACTTC	CASSFGDFFLYEQYF
NA	TRBV5-5	NA	TRBJ2-7	TGTGCCAGCAGCTTGATCTTGGGCAACTCCTACGAGCAGTACTTC	CASSLILGNSYEQYF
NA	TRBV30	NA	TRBJ2-7	TGTGCCTCCGGGAGACCATCCTACGAGCAGTACTTC	CASGRPSYEQYF
NA	TRBV5-1	NA	TRBJ2-2	TGCGCCAGCAGCTTGGAAGGGGATAGTGACACCGGGGAGCTGTTTTTT	CASSLEGDSDTGELFF
TRBD1	TRBV16	NA	TRBJ1-1	TGTGCCAGCAGCCAATCACAGGGGTTCACTGAAGCTTTCTTT	CASSQSQGFTEAFF
TRBD2	TRBV6-6	NA	TRBJ2-5	TGTGCCAGCAGTACCCTAGCGGGGGGGGAGACCCAGTACTTC	CASSTLAGGETQYF
TRBD1	TRBV30	NA	TRBJ1-3	TGTGCCTGGAGTGTGACAGGGGGTTTAGACACCATATATTTT	CAWSVTGGLDTIYF
NA	TRBV9	once	TRBJ1-4	TGTGCCAGCAGCGTAGGGAGCAGCGGGAATGAAAAACTGTTTTTT	CASSVGSSGNEKLFF
TRBD1	TRBV7-2	once	TRBJ2-7	TGTGCCAGTAGCTTAGCAGGGGGCCCCTTCTACGAGCAGTACTTC	CASSLAGGPFYEQYF
TRBD1	TRBV19	NA	TRBJ2-7	TGTGCCAGTAGTATAAGGGCAGGGGGTACCTACGAGCAGTACTTC	CASSIRAGGTYEQYF
TRBD2	TRBV5-1	NA	TRBJ2-1	TGCGCCAGCAGCTTGGGCCTAGCGGGAGTCCGCGGCGATGAGCAGTTCTTC	CASSLGLAGVRGDEQFF
TRBD2	TRBV6-5	few	TRBJ2-7	TGTGCCAGCAGTTACGGGGCGGGGGGGCGAGGCGAGCAGTACTTC	CASSYGAGGRGEQYF
NA	TRBV7-6	NA	TRBJ2-7	TGTGCCAGCAGCTTACAGGGTCGGAGAGAGCAGTACTTC	CASSLQGRREQYF
NA	TRBV30	NA	TRBJ2-2	TGTGCCTGGAGTCAGGGAGGCACCGGGGAGCTGTTTTTT	CAWSQGGTGELFF
TRBD1	TRBV28	NA	TRBJ2-5	TGTGCCAGCAGACCAGACAGGGAAAAACAAGAGACCCAGTACTTC	CASRPDREKQETQYF
TRBD1	TRBV2	NA	TRBJ2-2	TGTGCCAGCAGCCTTAAAACAGGGGGCTTAGGCGGGGAGCTGTTTTTT	CASSLKTGGLGGELFF
NA	TRBV5-6	NA	TRBJ2-1	TGTGCCAGCATCGGCTTGCGGACACTGGAGCAGTTCTTC	CASIGLRTLEQFF
NA	TRBV2	NA	TRBJ1-5	TGTGCCAGCAGTCACTATCCTCGACAGGACATGTACAATCAGCCCCAGCATTTT	CASSHYPRQDMYNQPQHF
TRBD2	TRBV4-1	NA	TRBJ2-7	TGCGCCAGCAGCCCGCGTAGCGGGTTAATCTACGAGCAGTACTTC	CASSPRSGLIYEQYF